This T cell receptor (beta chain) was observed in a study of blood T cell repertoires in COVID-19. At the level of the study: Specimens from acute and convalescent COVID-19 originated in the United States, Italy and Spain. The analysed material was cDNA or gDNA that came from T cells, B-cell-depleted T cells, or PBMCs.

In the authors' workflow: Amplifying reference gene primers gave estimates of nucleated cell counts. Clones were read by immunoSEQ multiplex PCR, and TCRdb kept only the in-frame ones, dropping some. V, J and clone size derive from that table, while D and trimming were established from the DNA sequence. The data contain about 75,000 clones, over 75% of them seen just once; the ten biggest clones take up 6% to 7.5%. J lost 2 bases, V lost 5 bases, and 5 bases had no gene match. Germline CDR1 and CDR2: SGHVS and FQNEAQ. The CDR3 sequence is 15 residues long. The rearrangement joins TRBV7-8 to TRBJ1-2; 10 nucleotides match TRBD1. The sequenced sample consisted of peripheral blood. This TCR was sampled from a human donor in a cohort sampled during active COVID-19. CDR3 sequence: CASSIRTGGNYGYTF. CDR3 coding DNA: TGTGCCAGCAGCATAAGGACAGGGGGAAACTATGGCTACACCTTC.